One and the same sample provided the 2 T cell receptor beta chains below, sequenced in a study of beta chain features in type 1 diabetes. cDNA synthesis used the whole RNA isolate, giving expressed TCRB sequences. Some clones are missing from TCRdb's copy, which holds only in-frame ones; the method was immunoSEQ multiplex PCR. In the table there are about 250,000 clones, 12% to 15% of which are singletons. Sequencing was performed on naive CD4+ T cells from blood. All receptors come from a woman aged 40-49 years in good health.

The chain employs TRBV14 and TRBJ1-1; 11 nucleotides agree with TRBD1. Germline assignment: CDR1 SGHDN and CDR2 FVKESK. The CDR3 extends over 15 amino acids. Trimming at V came to 3 bases and at J to 7 bases, leaving 7 bases not matched to a gene. CDR3: CASSQDRGRFNEAFF. As DNA, the CDR3 is TGTGCCAGCAGCCAGGACAGGGGGCGGTTTAATGAAGCTTTCTTT. Based on the CDR3 plus reference TRBV14 and TRBJ1-1, the full variable domain is EAGVTQFPSHSVIEKGQTVTLRCDPISGHDNLYWYRRVMGKEIKFLLHFVKESKQDESGMPNNRFLAERTGGTYSTLKVQPAELEDSGVYFCASSQDRGRFNEAFFGQGTRLTVV.

This clone was observed a handful of times. The rearrangement joins TRBV19 to TRBJ2-7, with 8 nucleotides matching TRBD2. The CDR3 loop spans 14 amino acids. From germline, CDR1 is LNHDA and CDR2 SQIVND (reference sequence). V lost 11 bases and J lost 0; bases outside the gene matches: 9. CDR3 loop: CAVAGGGSSYEQYF. CDR3 bases: TGTGCCGTCGCTGGCGGGGGGTCCTCCTACGAGCAGTACTTC.